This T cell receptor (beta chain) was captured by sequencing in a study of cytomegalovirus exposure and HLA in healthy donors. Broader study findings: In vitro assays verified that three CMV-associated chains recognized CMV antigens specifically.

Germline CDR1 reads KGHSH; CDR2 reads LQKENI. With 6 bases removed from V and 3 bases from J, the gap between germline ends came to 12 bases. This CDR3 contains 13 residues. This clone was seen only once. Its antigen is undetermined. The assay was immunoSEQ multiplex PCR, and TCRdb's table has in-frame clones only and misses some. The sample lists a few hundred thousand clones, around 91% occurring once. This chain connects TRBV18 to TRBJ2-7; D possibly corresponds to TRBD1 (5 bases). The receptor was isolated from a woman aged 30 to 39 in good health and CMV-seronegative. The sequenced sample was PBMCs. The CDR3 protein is CASSLDRLYEQYF. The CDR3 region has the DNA TGTGCCAGCTCTCTCGACAGACTCTACGAGCAGTACTTC.